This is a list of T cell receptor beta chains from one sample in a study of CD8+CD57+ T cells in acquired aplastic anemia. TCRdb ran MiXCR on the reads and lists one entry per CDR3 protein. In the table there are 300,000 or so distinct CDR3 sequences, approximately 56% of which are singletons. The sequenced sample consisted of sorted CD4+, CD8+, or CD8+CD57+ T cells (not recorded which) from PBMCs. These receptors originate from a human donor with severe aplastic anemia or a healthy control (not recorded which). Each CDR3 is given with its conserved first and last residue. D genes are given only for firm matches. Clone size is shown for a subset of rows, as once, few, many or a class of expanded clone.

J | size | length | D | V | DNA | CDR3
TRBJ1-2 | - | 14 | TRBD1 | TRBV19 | TGTGCCAGTAGTACAGGGGGCCAGAACTATGGCTGCACCTTC | CASSTGGQNYGCTF
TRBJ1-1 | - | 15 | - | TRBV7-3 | TGTGCCAGCAGCTTAAGTGCGGCCATGAACACTGAAGCTTTCTTT | CASSLSAAMNTEAFF
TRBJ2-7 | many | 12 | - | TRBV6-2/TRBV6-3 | TGTGCCAGCAGTTTTGCATCCTACGAGCAGTACTTC | CASSFASYEQYF
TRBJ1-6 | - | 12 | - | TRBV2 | TGTGCCAGCAGTGTTGTCCATTCACCCCTCCACTTT | CASSVVHSPLHF
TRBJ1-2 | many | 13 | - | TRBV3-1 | TGTGCCAGCAGCCAAGAGTTAGACAGGGGCTACACCTTC | CASSQELDRGYTF
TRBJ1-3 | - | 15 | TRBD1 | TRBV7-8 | TGTGCCAGCAGGCACCGGGACAGGGGGCCTACGGCTCTATATTTT | CASRHRDRGPTALYF
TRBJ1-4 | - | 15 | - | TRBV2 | TGTGCCAGCAGTGCGGGGGGCTCGGGGAATGAAAAACTGTTTTTT | CASSAGGSGNEKLFF
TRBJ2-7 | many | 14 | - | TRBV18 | TGTGCCAGCTCACCTGACAGTTTTTCCTACGAGCAGTACTTC | CASSPDSFSYEQYF
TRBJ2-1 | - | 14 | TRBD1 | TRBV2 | TGTGCCAGCACTGGACAGGGGGTCTACAATGAGCAGTTCTTC | CASTGQGVYNEQFF
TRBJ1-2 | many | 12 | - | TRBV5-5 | TGTGCCAGCAGCTTGGGAGGAGCGCCGGGCAACTTC | CASSLGGAPGNF
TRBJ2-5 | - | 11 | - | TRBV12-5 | TGTGCTAGTGGGGGCCAAGAGACCCAGTACTTC | CASGGQETQYF
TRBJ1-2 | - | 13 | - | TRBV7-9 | TGTGCCAGCAGTGGTAACAGGGCTTATGGCTACACCTTC | CASSGNRAYGYTF
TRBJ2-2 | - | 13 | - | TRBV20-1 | TGCAGTGCTAGAGCTACCCGGGGCGGGGAGCTGTTTTTT | CSARATRGGELFF
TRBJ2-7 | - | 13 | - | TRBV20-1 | TGCAGTGCTATCCGGGTCTCTTCCTACGAGCAGTACTTC | CSAIRVSSYEQYF
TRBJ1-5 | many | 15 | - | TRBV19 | TGTGCCAGTACGTTAGGGGTATACCTGTCTCAGCCCCAGCATTTT | CASTLGVYLSQPQHF
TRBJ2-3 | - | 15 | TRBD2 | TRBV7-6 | TGTGCCAGCAGCCAGAGCGGGAGGGCAGAGGATACGCAGTATTTT | CASSQSGRAEDTQYF
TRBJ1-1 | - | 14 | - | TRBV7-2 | TGTGCCACCCGGGCCGCAAACATGAACACTGAAGCTTTCTTT | CATRAANMNTEAFF
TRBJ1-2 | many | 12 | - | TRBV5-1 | TGCGCCAGCAGCTTGGATCAACATGGCTACACCTTC | CASSLDQHGYTF
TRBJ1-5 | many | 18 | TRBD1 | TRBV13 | TGTGCCAGCAGCCGCCGGTCGGACAGGGATTATAGCAATCAGCCCCAGCATTTT | CASSRRSDRDYSNQPQHF
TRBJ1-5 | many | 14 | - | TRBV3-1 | TGTGCCAGCAGTCAAGACAGAAGCAATCAGCCCCAGCATTTT | CASSQDRSNQPQHF
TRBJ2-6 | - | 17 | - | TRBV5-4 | TGTGCCAGCGCCGGGGGCAGGGCAAGCTCTGGGGCCAACGTCCTGACTTTC | CASAGGRASSGANVLTF
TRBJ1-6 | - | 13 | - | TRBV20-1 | TGCAGTGCTCCTGGACAGTCTCAAACACCCCTCCACTTT | CSAPGQSQTPLHF
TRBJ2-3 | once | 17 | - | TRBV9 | TGTGCCAGCAGCGTATCTAGAGTATGGGGGCAAACAGATACGCAGTATTTT | CASSVSRVWGQTDTQYF